The entry below gives a single T cell receptor (beta chain) sequence along with its context. Its antigen is undetermined. This CDR3 is 17 amino acids long. Germline V gene sequence: CDR1 MNHEY, CDR2 SMNVEV (reference sequence). The germline V and J ends were trimmed by 3 bases and 2 bases, with 16 bases remaining between them. This record belongs to a study of shared clonotypes between healthy human individuals. Study overall: The study used three CD4 naive, three CD4 memory, two CD8 naive and one CD8 memory plate per donor. Broader study findings: A small donor pool kept down the genetic and exposure-history diversity that was represented.

Deep-level assay runs were performed. Each cell subset's genomic DNA was divided evenly among several immunoSEQ plates. Sequencing used immunoSEQ multiplex PCR; TCRdb keeps in-frame clones, though not all of them. The repertoire holds around 1 million clones, 60% to 85% seen once, with about 1.5% in the top ten. The receptor comes from a man in his late teens or twenties in good health. The chain couples TRBV27 to TRBJ2-2; D ambiguous. Sequencing was done on a sample of memory CD4+ T cells sorted from blood. Subset here: CD45RA-negative fraction. The CDR3 reads CASSFSYRTGNTGELFF. CDR3 coding DNA: TGTGCCAGCAGTTTTTCGTACCGGACCGGAAACACCGGGGAGCTGTTTTTT.